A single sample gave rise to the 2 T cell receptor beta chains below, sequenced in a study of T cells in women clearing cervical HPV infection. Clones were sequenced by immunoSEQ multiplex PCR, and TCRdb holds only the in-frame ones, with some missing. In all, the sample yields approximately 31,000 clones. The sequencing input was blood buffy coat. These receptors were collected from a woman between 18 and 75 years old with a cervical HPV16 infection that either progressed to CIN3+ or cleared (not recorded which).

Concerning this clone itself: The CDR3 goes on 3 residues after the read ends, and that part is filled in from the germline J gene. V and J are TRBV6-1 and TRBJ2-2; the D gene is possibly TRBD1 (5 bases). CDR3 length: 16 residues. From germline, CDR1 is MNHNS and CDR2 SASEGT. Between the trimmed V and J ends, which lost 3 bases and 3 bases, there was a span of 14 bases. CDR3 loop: CASSDGMGRDTGELFF. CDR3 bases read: TGTGCCAGCAGTGATGGGATGGGGCGCGACACCGGGGAG.

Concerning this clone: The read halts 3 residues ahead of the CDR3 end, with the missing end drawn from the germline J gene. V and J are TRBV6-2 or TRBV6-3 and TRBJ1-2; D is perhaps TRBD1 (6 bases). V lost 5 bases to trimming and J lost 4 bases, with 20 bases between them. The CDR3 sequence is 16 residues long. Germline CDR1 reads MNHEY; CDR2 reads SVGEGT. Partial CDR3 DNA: TGTGCCAGCAGTGATCCGGGGGGCCGACCCCGCTATGGC. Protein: CASSDPGGRPRYG. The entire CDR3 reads CASSDPGGRPRYGYTF.